This T cell receptor beta chain was identified during a study of OX40 agonist ivuxolimab in advanced cancers. The CDR3 has 12 residues. Germline CDR1 reads SQVTM; CDR2 reads ANQGSEA. The ends were cut back, 4 bases at V and 3 bases at J, with 9 bases in the middle. Peripheral blood came from all dose cohorts at three timepoints. General observations from the study: CD4+ T cells averaged fewer expanded clones than CD8+ T cells.

Notes on this clone: The antigen is unknown.

Data came from immunoSEQ multiplex PCR; TCRdb stores just in-frame clones and leaves some out. This sample yields about 15,000 clones, of which about 80% are seen a single time; under 30% belongs to the top ten. Sequences were derived from CD4+ or CD8+ T cells sorted from blood, sampled in a trial of the OX40 agonist ivuxolimab. The origin of this receptor is an adult with an advanced solid tumor such as melanoma, head and neck, liver or kidney cancer. V gene TRBV29-1 combines with J gene TRBJ1-1; no reliable D call. CDR3 protein: CSVGAKYTEAFF. The CDR3 DNA is TGCAGCGTTGGGGCGAAGTACACTGAAGCTTTCTTT.